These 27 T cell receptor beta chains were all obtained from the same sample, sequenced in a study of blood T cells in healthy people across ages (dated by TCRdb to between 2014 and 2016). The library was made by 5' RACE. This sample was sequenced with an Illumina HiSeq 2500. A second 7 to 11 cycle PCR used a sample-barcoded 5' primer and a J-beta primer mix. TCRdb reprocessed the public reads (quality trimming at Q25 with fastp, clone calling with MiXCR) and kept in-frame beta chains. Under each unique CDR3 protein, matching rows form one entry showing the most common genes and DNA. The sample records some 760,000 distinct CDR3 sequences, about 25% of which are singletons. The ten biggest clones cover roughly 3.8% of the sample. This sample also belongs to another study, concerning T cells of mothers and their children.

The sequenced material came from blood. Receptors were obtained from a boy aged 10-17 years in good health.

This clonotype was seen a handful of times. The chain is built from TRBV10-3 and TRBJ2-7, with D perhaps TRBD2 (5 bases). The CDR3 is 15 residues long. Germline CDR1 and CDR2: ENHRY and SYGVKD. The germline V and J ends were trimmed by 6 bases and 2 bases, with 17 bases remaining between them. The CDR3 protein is CAISSIPEETYEQYF. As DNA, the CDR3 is TGTGCCATCAGCTCCATCCCGGAGGAGACCTACGAGCAGTACTTC.

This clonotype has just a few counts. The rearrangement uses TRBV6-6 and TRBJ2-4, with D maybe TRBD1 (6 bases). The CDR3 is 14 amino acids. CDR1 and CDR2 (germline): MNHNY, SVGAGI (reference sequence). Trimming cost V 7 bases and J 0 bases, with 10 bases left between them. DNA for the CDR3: TGTGCCAGCACTACGACAGGAGCCAAAAACATTCAGTACTTC. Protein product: CASTTTGAKNIQYF.

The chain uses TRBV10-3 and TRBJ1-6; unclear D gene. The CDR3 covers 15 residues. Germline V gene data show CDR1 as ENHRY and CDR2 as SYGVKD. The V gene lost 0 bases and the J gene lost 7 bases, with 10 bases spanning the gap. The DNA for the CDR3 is TGTGCCATCAGTGAGTCGACTCGGAGGAATTCACCCCTCCACTTT. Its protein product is CAISESTRRNSPLHF.

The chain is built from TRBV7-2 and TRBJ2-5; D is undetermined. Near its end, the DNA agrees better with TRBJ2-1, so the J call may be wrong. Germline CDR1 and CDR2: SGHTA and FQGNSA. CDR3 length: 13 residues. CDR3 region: CASSLYGINEQFF. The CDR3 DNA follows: TGTGCCAGCAGCTTATACGGTATCAATGAGCAGTTCTTC.

DNA for the CDR3: TGCAGTGCTAGAGATATGACAGCAACTAATGAAAAACTGTTTTTT. Its protein is CSARDMTATNEKLFF. The J gene is TRBJ1-4, the V gene TRBV20-1, with TRBD1 as a possible D gene (5 bases). The ends were cut back, 0 bases at V and 0 bases at J, with 8 bases in the middle. The CDR3 has 15 amino acids. Germline V gene lookup returns CDR1 DFQATT and CDR2 SNEGSKA (reference sequence).

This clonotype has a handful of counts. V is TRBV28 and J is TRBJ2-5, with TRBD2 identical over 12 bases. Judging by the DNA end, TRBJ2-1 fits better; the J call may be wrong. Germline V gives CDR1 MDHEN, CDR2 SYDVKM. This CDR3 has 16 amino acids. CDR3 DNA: TGTGCCAGCAGTACGGGACTAGCGGGCCTTAAAAATGAGCAGTTCTTC. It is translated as CASSTGLAGLKNEQFF.

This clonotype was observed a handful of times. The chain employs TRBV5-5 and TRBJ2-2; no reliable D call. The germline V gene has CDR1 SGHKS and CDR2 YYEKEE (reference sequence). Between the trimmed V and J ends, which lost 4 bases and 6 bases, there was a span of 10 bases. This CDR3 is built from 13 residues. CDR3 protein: CASSLLVAGELFF. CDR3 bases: TGTGCCAGCAGCCTTCTAGTGGCCGGGGAGCTGTTTTTT. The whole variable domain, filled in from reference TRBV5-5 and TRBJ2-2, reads DAGVTQSPTHLIKTRGQQVTLRCSPISGHKSVSWYQQVLGQGPQFIFQYYEKEERGRGNFPDRFSARQFPNYSSELNVNALLLGDSALYLCASSLLVAGELFFGEGSRLTVL.

CDR3 DNA sequence: TGTGCCACCAGCAGCCTGGAGGGACAGGGTACAGATACGCAGTATTTT. The encoded protein is CATSSLEGQGTDTQYF. J is TRBJ2-3 and V is TRBV15; 9 positions agree with TRBD1. The CDR3 covers 16 residues. Germline values: CDR1 LNHNV, CDR2 YYDKDF (reference sequence). J was trimmed by 3 bases and V by 3 bases; bases with no gene match: 7.

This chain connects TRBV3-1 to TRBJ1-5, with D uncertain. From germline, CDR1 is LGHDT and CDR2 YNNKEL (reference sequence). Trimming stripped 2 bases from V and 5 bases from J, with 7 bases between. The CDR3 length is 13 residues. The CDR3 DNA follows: TGTGCCAGCAGCCAACCAGGATATCAGCCCCAGCATTTT. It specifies CASSQPGYQPQHF.

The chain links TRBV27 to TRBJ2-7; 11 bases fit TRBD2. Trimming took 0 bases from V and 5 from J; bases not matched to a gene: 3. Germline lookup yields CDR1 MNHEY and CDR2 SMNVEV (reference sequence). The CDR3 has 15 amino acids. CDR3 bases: TGTGCCAGCAGTTTATCTACTAGCGGGAGACACGAGCAGTACTTC. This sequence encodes CASSLSTSGRHEQYF.

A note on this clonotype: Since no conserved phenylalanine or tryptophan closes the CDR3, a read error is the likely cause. The DNA of the CDR3 is TGTGCCAGCAGTTTCCGGCGGGAGCGAAGAGAGACCCAGTACCTC. As protein: CASSFRRERRETQYL. The chain carries TRBV6-2 or TRBV6-3 and TRBJ2-5, with 7 bases aligning to TRBD2. Trimming at V came to 4 bases and at J to 4 bases, leaving 9 bases not matched to a gene. The CDR3 runs 15 residues. Germline CDR1 reads MNHEY; CDR2 reads SVGEGT.

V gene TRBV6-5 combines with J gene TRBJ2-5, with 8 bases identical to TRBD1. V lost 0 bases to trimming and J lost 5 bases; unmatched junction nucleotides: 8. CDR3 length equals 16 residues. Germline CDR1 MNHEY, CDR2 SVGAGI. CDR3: CASSYSIGQGFETQYF. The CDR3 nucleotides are TGTGCCAGCAGTTACTCGATTGGACAGGGTTTCGAGACCCAGTACTTC.

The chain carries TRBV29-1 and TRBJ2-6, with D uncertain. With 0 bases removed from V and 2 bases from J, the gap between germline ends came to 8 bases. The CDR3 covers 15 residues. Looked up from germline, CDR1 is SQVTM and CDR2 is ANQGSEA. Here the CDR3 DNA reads TGCAGCGTTGAAGATCAGGCTCCTGGGGCCAACGTCCTGACTTTC. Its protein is CSVEDQAPGANVLTF. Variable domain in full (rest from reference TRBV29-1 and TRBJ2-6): SAVISQKPSRDICQRGTSLTIQCQVDSQVTMMFWYRQQPGQSLTLIATANQGSEATYESGFVIDKFPISRPNLTFSTLTVSNMSPEDSSIYLCSVEDQAPGANVLTFGAGSRLTVL.

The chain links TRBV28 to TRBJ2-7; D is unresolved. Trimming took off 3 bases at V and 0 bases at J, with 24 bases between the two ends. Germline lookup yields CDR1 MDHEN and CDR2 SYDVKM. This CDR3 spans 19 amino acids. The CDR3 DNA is TGTGCCAGCAGTTTTTATCTTGCTGGATGGCTAAATAGCTCCTACGAGCAGTACTTC. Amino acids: CASSFYLAGWLNSSYEQYF.

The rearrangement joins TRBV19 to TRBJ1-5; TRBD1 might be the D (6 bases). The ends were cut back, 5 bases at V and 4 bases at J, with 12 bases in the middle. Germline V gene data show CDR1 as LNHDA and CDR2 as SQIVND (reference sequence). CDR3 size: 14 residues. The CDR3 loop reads CASSQDSWNQPQHF. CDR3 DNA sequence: TGTGCCAGTAGTCAGGACAGCTGGAATCAGCCCCAGCATTTT.

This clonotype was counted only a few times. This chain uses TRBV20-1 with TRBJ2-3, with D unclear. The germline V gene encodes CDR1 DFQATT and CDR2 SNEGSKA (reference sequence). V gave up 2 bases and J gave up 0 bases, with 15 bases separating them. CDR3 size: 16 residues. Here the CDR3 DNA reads TGCAGTGCTAGACCGACTTGGCGGCTTAGCACAGATACGCAGTATTTT. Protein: CSARPTWRLSTDTQYF.

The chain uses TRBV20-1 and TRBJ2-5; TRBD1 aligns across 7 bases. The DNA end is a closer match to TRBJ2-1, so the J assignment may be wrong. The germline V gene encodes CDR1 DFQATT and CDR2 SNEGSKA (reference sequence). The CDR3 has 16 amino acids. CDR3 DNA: TGCAGTGGGGCCTCTCTGCGGACAGGCAGTAAGAGTGAGCAGTTCTTC. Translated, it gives CSGASLRTGSKSEQFF.

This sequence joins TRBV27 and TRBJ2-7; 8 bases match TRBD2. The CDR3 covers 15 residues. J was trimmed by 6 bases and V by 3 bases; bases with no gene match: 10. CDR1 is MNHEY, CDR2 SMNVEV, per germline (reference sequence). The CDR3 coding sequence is TGTGCCAGCAGTTTGTCGATAGCGGGAACGGGCGAGCAGTACTTC. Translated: CASSLSIAGTGEQYF.

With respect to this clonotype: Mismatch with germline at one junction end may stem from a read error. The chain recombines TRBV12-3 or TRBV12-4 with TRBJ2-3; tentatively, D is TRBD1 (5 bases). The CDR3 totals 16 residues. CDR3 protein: CASSLDPSGFTGTQYF. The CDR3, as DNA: TGTGCCAGCAGTTTAGATCCTAGTGGCTTCACAGGTACGCAGTATTTT.

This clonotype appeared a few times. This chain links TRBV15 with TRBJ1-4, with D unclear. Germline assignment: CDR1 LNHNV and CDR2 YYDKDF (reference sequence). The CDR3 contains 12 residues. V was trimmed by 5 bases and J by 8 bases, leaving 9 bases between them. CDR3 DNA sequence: TGTGCCACCAGCCCTACAAGAGAAAAACTGTTTTTT. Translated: CATSPTREKLFF.

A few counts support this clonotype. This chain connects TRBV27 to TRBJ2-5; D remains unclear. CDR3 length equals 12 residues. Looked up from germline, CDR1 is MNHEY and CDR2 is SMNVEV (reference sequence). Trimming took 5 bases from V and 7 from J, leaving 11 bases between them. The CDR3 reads CASSRSSGTQYF. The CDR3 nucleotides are TGTGCCAGCAGTCGATCGTCGGGGACCCAGTACTTC.

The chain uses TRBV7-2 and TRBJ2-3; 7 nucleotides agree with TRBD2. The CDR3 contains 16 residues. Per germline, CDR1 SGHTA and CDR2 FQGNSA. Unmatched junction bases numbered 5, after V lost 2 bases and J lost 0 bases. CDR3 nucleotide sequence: TGTGCCAGCAGCTTAACTCAGCGGGGCAGCACAGATACGCAGTATTTT. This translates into CASSLTQRGSTDTQYF.

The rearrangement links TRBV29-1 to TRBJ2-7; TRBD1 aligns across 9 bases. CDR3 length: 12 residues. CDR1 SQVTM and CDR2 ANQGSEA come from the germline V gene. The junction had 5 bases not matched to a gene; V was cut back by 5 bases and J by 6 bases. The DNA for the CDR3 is TGCAGCGTTAAACAGGGGGCGTTCGAGCAGTACTTC. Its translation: CSVKQGAFEQYF.

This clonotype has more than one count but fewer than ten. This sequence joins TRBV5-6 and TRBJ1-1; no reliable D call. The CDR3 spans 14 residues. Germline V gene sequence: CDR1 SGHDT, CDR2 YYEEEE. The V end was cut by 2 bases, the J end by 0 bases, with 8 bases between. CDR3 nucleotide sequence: TGTGCCAGCAGCTTAAGACGGATGAACACTGAAGCTTTCTTT. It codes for CASSLRRMNTEAFF. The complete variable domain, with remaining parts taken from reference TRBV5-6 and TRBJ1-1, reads DAGVTQSPTHLIKTRGQQVTLRCSPKSGHDTVSWYQQALGQGPQFIFQYYEEEERQRGNFPDRFSGHQFPNYSSELNVNALLLGDSALYLCASSLRRMNTEAFFGQGTRLTVV.

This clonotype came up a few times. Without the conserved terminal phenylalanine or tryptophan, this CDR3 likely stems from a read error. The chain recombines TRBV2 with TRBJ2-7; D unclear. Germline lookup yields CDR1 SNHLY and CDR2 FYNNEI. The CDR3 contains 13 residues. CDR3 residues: CASSEDQIYEQYL. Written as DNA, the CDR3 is TGTGCCAGCAGCGAAGACCAGATCTACGAGCAGTACCTC.

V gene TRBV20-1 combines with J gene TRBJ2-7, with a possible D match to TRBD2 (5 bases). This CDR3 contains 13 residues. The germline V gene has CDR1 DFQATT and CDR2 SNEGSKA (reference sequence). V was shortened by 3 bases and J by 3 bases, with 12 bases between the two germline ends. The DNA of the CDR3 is TGCAGTGCTAGTGAGGGAGCCGGCTACGAGCAGTACTTC. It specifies CSASEGAGYEQYF.

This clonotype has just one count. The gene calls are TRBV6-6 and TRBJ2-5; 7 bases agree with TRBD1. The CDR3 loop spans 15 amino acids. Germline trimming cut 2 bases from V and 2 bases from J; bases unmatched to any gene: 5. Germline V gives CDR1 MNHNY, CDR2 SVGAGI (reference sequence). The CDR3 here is CASSYIGTAQETQYF. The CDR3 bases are TGTGCCAGCAGTTACATTGGGACAGCTCAAGAGACCCAGTACTTC.